This T cell receptor beta chain was captured by sequencing in a study of a mutant IDH1 vaccine in newly diagnosed glioma. Study at large: The first vaccination came 4-6 weeks after radiotherapy alone, or with temozolomide cycles. Treatment recipients were approximately 60% male and roughly 38% female, and their mean age was around 40 years. It was radiotherapy, temozolomide, or both that patients received previously, with most receiving both.

Study results and caveats: Pseudoprogression showed no apparent link to changes in top peripheral T cell clonotypes.

V lost 6 bases and J 6 bases, leaving 16 bases between the germline ends. The CDR3 length is 14 residues. CDR1 and CDR2 from the germline V gene are MNHEY and SVGAGI. Assay: immunoSEQ multiplex PCR; the TCRdb copy retains only in-frame clones and omits some. The table records around 39,000 clones, approximately 88% of them present only once. The time point: week 23, last vaccination. The vaccine gave 300 ug of a 20-mer mutant IDH1 peptide subcutaneously per dose. Comment on this clone: The antigen is not known.

Sequenced material: PBMCs, taken from a glioma patient whose treatment included an IDH1 peptide vaccine. The chain joins TRBV6-5 to TRBJ2-3; no definite D call. This receptor was identified in a woman under 30 with glioma. Some clones in this sample may be carry-over from other donors' samples. Here the CDR3 reads CASRSHALPDTQYF. CDR3 nucleotide sequence: TGTGCCAGCAGATCTCATGCTCTCCCCGATACGCAGTATTTT.